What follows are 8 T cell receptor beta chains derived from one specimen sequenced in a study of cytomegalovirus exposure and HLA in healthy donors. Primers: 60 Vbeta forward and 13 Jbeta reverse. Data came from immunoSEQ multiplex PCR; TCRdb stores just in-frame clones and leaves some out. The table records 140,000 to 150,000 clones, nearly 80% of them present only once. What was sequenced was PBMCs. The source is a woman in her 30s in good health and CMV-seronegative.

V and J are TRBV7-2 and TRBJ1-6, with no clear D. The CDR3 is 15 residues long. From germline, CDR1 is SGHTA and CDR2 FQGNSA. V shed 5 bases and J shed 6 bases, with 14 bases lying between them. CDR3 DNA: TGTGCCAGCAGCCCAAGGCAGGCTCGTAATTCACCCCTCCACTTT. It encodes CASSPRQARNSPLHF.

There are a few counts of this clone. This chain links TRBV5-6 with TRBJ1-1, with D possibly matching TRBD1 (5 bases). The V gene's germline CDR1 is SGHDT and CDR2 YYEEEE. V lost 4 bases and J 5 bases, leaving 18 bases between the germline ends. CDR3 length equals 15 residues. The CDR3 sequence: CASSPGAGEGTEAFF. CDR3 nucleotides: TGTGCCAGCAGCCCCGGGGCGGGGGAGGGTACTGAAGCTTTCTTT.

The CDR3 nucleotides are TGTGCCGAAAAAGGGGTTAAGGGCACTGAAGCTTTCTTT. The encoded protein is CAEKGVKGTEAFF. This rearrangement joins TRBV30 to TRBJ1-1, with D possibly being TRBD1 (5 bases). Trimming shortened V by 8 bases and J by 4 bases, and 17 bases separated the two germline ends. CDR3 length equals 13 residues. CDR1 is GTSNPN, CDR2 SVGIG, per germline (reference sequence).

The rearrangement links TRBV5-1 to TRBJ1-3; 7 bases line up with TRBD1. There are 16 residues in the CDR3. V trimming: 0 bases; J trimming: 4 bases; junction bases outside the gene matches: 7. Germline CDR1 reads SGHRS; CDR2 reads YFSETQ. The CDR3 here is CASSLGQGAFGNTIYF. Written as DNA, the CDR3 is TGCGCCAGCAGCTTGGGACAGGGTGCGTTCGGAAACACCATATATTTT.

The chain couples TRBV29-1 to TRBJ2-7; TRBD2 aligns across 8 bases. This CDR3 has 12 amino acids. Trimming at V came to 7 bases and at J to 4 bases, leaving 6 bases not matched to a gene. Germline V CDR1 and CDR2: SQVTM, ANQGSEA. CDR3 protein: CSASGGNYEQYF. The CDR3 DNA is TGCAGCGCCTCGGGAGGGAATTACGAGCAGTACTTC.

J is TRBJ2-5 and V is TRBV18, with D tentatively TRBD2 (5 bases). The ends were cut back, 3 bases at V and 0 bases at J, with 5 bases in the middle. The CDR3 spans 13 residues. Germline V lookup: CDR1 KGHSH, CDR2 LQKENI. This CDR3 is CASSPDYQETQYF. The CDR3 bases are TGTGCCAGCTCACCGGACTACCAAGAGACCCAGTACTTC.

CDR3 amino acids: CASSPRTEGTEAFF. CDR3 nucleotide sequence: TGCGCCAGCAGCCCTCGGACCGAGGGCACTGAAGCTTTCTTT. The genes are TRBV4-1 and TRBJ1-1; no clear D. Germline V gene lookup returns CDR1 MGHRA and CDR2 YSYEKL. Deletions cut 4 bases from V and 4 bases from J, with 13 bases between. There are 14 residues in the CDR3.

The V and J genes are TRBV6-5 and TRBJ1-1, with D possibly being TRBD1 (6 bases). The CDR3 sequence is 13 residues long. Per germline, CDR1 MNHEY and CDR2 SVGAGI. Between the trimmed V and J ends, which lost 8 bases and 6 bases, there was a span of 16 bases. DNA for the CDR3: TGTGCCAGCCAAACAGGGCCGAGGGCTGAAGCTTTCTTT. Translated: CASQTGPRAEAFF.